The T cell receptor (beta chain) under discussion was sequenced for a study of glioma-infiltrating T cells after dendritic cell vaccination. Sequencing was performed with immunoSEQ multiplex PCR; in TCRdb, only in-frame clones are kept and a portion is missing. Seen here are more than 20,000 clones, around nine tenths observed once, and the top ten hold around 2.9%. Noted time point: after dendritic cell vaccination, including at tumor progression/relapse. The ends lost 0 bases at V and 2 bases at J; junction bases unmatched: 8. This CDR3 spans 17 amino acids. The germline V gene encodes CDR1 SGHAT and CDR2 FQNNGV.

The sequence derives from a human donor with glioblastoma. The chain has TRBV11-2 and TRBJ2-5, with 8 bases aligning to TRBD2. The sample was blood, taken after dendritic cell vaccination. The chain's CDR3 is CASSLDLGRGAQETQYF. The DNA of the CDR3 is TGTGCCAGCAGCTTAGATCTAGGGCGGGGGGCGCAAGAGACCCAGTACTTC.